These 24 T cell receptor beta chains originate from one sample sequenced in a study of blood T cells in healthy people across ages. The use of a sample-barcoded 5' primer and a J-beta primer mix characterized a second PCR of roughly 6 to 11 cycles. MiXCR, run by TCRdb on the 5' RACE reads, gives a single entry per CDR3 protein. The repertoire holds around 710,000 distinct CDR3 sequences, with approximately 43% as singletons. The source material was blood. These receptors all stem from a woman in her sixties or seventies in good health.

A single count supports this clonotype. The rearrangement links TRBV6-5 to TRBJ2-5, with 8 bases identical to TRBD1. The V gene's germline CDR1 is MNHEY and CDR2 SVGAGI. Trimming took 2 bases from V and 11 from J; bases not matched to a gene: 13. This CDR3 comprises 15 residues. The CDR3 reads CASSYRRQGNNEQYF. The CDR3 DNA follows: TGTGCCAGCAGTTACCGACGACAGGGGAACAATGAGCAGTACTTC.

This clonotype has more than one count but fewer than ten. The chain couples TRBV19 to TRBJ2-5, with D uncertain. The end of the DNA aligns better with TRBJ2-7, so the J call may be wrong. CDR1 is LNHDA and CDR2 is SQIVND in the germline V gene (reference sequence). The CDR3 is 14 residues long. The CDR3 DNA reads TGTGCCAGTAGTACTGATGGTCAGGACGGCGAGCAGTACTTC. Translated: CASSTDGQDGEQYF.

This chain links TRBV7-8 with TRBJ1-1; maybe TRBD1 (5 bases). The V gene's germline CDR1 is SGHVS and CDR2 FQNEAQ. Trimming cost V 4 bases and J 13 bases, with 16 bases left between them. The CDR3 totals 12 residues. CDR3: CASSYRQGGVFF. Written as DNA, the CDR3 is TGTGCCAGCAGCTACCGTCAGGGAGGGGTTTTCTTT.

The rearrangement joins TRBV19 to TRBJ2-7; possibly TRBD1 for D (6 bases). Germline V gives CDR1 LNHDA, CDR2 SQIVND (reference sequence). V was trimmed by 2 bases and J by 3 bases, leaving 17 bases between them. The CDR3 is 16 amino acids. CDR3 amino acids: CASSINYRDRFYEQYF. CDR3 nucleotides: TGTGCCAGTAGTATAAATTACAGGGATCGGTTCTACGAGCAGTACTTC.

The J gene is TRBJ1-1, the V gene TRBV3-1; a weak D match, TRBD1 (6 bases). The CDR3 contains 14 residues. Germline CDR1 and CDR2: LGHDT and YNNKEL (reference sequence). Trimming took off 2 bases at V and 1 base at J, with 8 bases between the two ends. The CDR3 loop is CASSQRQENTEAFF. CDR3 bases: TGTGCCAGCAGCCAAAGACAGGAGAACACTGAAGCTTTCTTT.

The rearrangement links TRBV20-1 to TRBJ2-7, with D maybe TRBD1 (6 bases). CDR3 length: 15 amino acids. The germline V gene encodes CDR1 DFQATT and CDR2 SNEGSKA (reference sequence). Trimming pared 1 base from V and 3 bases from J, leaving 16 bases between. CDR3 amino acids: CSARAARDKIYEQYF. CDR3 sequence (DNA): TGCAGTGCTAGAGCTGCACGGGACAAAATCTACGAGCAGTACTTC.

This clonotype was seen a handful of times. The chain is built from TRBV5-4 and TRBJ2-4; no reliable D call. From germline, CDR1 is SGHNT and CDR2 YYREEE (reference sequence). There are 15 residues in the CDR3. V dropped 0 bases and J dropped 7 bases, with 14 bases sitting between them. The CDR3 region has the DNA TGTGCCAGCAGCTTGGATGGAAGGAATGGGAACATTCAGTACTTC. This codes for CASSLDGRNGNIQYF.

The chain has TRBV25-1 and TRBJ1-2; D possibly corresponds to TRBD1 (5 bases). Trimming pared 3 bases from V and 4 bases from J, leaving 15 bases between. The CDR3 runs 15 residues. Per the germline V gene, CDR1 is MGHDK and CDR2 is SYGVNS. This CDR3 reads CASSDFLRGPYGYTF. The DNA of the CDR3 is TGTGCCAGCAGTGATTTTTTGCGGGGCCCCTATGGCTACACCTTC.

This clonotype has more than one count but fewer than ten. The chain uses TRBV7-9 and TRBJ2-7, with 11 bases aligning to TRBD2. Trimming at V came to 5 bases and at J to 4 bases, leaving 4 bases not matched to a gene. The CDR3 consists of 14 residues. CDR1 is SEHNR and CDR2 is FQNEAQ in the germline V gene (reference sequence). The CDR3 is CASSPTSGIYEQYF. In DNA, the CDR3 is TGTGCCAGCAGCCCGACTAGCGGGATTTACGAGCAGTACTTC.

This rearrangement joins TRBV7-9 to TRBJ2-2; 13 bases align to TRBD2. The CDR3 runs to 17 residues. Germline values: CDR1 SEHNR, CDR2 FQNEAQ (reference sequence). After removal of 5 bases from V and 4 bases from J, the junction contained 7 bases not matched to a gene. The CDR3 region is CASSGLAGAVSTGELFF. DNA of the CDR3: TGTGCCAGCAGCGGACTAGCGGGAGCTGTTAGCACCGGGGAGCTGTTTTTT. The variable domain in full, completed from reference TRBV7-9 and TRBJ2-2, reads DTGVSQNPRHKITKRGQNVTFRCDPISEHNRLYWYRQTLGQGPEFLTYFQNEAQLEKSRLLSDRFSAERPKGSFSTLEIQRTEQGDSAMYLCASSGLAGAVSTGELFFGEGSRLTVL.

A few counts support this clonotype. The genes are TRBV20-1 and TRBJ2-7; 9 positions match TRBD2. The CDR3 consists of 15 residues. From germline, CDR1 is DFQATT and CDR2 SNEGSKA (reference sequence). With 1 base clipped from V and 3 bases from J, the junction kept 7 bases outside the gene matches. The CDR3 loop is CSARASAGGRYEQYF. In nucleotides, the CDR3 is TGCAGTGCTAGAGCTTCAGCGGGAGGACGCTACGAGCAGTACTTC.

The chain has TRBV11-2 and TRBJ1-6; no definite D call. This CDR3 region has 17 residues. Trimming shortened V by 6 bases and J by 1 base, and 16 bases separated the two germline ends. Germline CDR1 reads SGHAT; CDR2 reads FQNNGV. The CDR3 region is CASRGTSQNSYNSPLHF. For the CDR3, the DNA is TGTGCCAGCAGAGGCACCAGCCAAAATTCCTATAATTCACCCCTCCACTTT.

The V gene is TRBV5-6, the J gene TRBJ2-7, with D possibly being TRBD2 (5 bases). Germline CDR1 and CDR2: SGHDT and YYEEEE. The V and J ends lost 2 bases and 4 bases respectively, with 10 bases between them. The length of the CDR3 is 13 residues. CDR3 sequence reads: CASSFGDGYEQYF. The CDR3 DNA follows: TGTGCCAGCAGCTTCGGGGATGGATACGAGCAGTACTTC.

The chain recombines TRBV28 with TRBJ2-3; D is perhaps TRBD1 (5 bases). The CDR3 sequence is 16 residues long. Germline lookup yields CDR1 MDHEN and CDR2 SYDVKM. Deletions cut 2 bases from V and 2 bases from J, with 14 bases between. DNA for the CDR3: TGTGCCAGCAGTTTAGACAGAATTCCGGCCACAGATACGCAGTATTTT. Translating it yields CASSLDRIPATDTQYF.

This clonotype was seen a few times. The chain recombines TRBV3-1 with TRBJ1-5; tentatively, D is TRBD1 (6 bases). V was trimmed by 0 bases and J by 4 bases, leaving 16 bases between them. The CDR3 spans 17 residues. From germline, CDR1 is LGHDT and CDR2 YNNKEL (reference sequence). The CDR3 reads CASSQDGGAGANQPQHF. DNA of the CDR3: TGTGCCAGCAGCCAAGATGGAGGGGCAGGGGCAAATCAGCCCCAGCATTTT.

J is TRBJ2-1 and V is TRBV12-3 or TRBV12-4; TRBD1 is a possible D gene (5 bases). Trimming took 10 bases from V and 3 from J, leaving 13 bases between them. The CDR3 covers 13 residues. CDR3 nucleotide sequence: TGTGCCAACCATAAAGACAGCTACAATGAGCAGTTCTTC. Amino acid sequence: CANHKDSYNEQFF.

J is TRBJ1-2 and V is TRBV20-1; the D gene is possibly TRBD1 (6 bases). Germline assignment: CDR1 DFQATT and CDR2 SNEGSKA (reference sequence). The CDR3 consists of 15 residues. Trimming stripped 2 bases from V and 1 base from J, with 14 bases between. The CDR3 region is CSARLGQSVNYGYTF. The CDR3 nucleotides are TGCAGTGCTAGATTAGGACAGTCAGTTAACTATGGCTACACCTTC.

V gene TRBV6-2 or TRBV6-3 combines with J gene TRBJ2-7; possibly TRBD1 for D (5 bases). In germline, CDR1 is MNHEY, CDR2 SVGEGT. CDR3 length: 18 residues. Trimming removed 2 bases at V and 0 bases at J, with 20 bases between. The CDR3 region is CASSYPSTVVQGSYEQYF. CDR3 DNA sequence: TGTGCCAGCAGTTACCCATCGACTGTGGTCCAGGGCTCCTACGAGCAGTACTTC.

This clonotype has just a few counts. V is TRBV7-6 and J is TRBJ2-7; 11 bases map to TRBD2. The CDR3 covers 16 residues. J gave up 0 bases and V 5 bases, and 6 bases lay outside the gene matches. Germline CDR1 SGHVS, CDR2 FNYEAQ. The CDR3 DNA sequence: TGTGCCAGCAGCACCCCGACTAGCGGGGCCTCCTACGAGCAGTACTTC. Protein sequence: CASSTPTSGASYEQYF.

The chain uses TRBV10-3 and TRBJ2-7; D might be TRBD2 (6 bases). The CDR3 is made up of 12 amino acids. V gave up 4 bases and J gave up 4 bases, with 8 bases separating them. Germline values: CDR1 ENHRY, CDR2 SYGVKD. In DNA, the CDR3 is TGTGCCATCAGTGGGAGGGGATACGAGCAGTACTTC. It encodes CAISGRGYEQYF.

This chain uses TRBV20-1 with TRBJ1-5; TRBD1 might be the D (5 bases). The CDR3 loop spans 13 amino acids. Germline V gives CDR1 DFQATT, CDR2 SNEGSKA (reference sequence). Trimming took 1 base from V and 7 from J, leaving 11 bases between them. The CDR3 sequence: CSARAQVLQPQHF. The CDR3 nucleotides are TGCAGTGCTAGAGCACAGGTATTGCAGCCCCAGCATTTT.

This clonotype was recorded a few times. The chain is built from TRBV20-1 and TRBJ1-2; D is possibly TRBD1 (6 bases). CDR1 DFQATT and CDR2 SNEGSKA come from the germline V gene (reference sequence). The ends were cut back, 7 bases at V and 4 bases at J, with 16 bases in the middle. CDR3 length: 13 amino acids. The CDR3 DNA follows: TGCAGTGGTTCGGTAGGGACAAGCTATGGCTACACCTTC. Protein: CSGSVGTSYGYTF.

This rearrangement joins TRBV6-5 to TRBJ2-2; 12 bases align to TRBD1. Trimming cost V 5 bases and J 4 bases; bases outside gene matches: 5. This CDR3 has 16 amino acids. Germline V gene sequence: CDR1 MNHEY, CDR2 SVGAGI. Here the CDR3 reads CASSPGQGAFTGELFF. For the CDR3, the DNA is TGTGCCAGCAGTCCGGGACAGGGGGCTTTCACCGGGGAGCTGTTTTTT.

This clonotype was seen just once. A read error may be the cause here, since a much bigger clone is one base away. The rearrangement uses TRBV6-2 or TRBV6-3 and TRBJ1-2; D gene ambiguous. Trimming cost V 7 bases and J 6 bases, with 15 bases left between them. Germline values: CDR1 MNHEY, CDR2 SVGEGT. The CDR3 covers 13 residues. CDR3: CASTPEQRDGYTF. CDR3 DNA sequence: TGTGCCAGCACTCCGGAACAAAGGGATGGCTACACCTTC.